The T cell receptor (beta chain) described here comes from a study of blood T cell dynamics during melanoma immunotherapy. Study-level background: Metastatic melanoma patients received first-line pembrolizumab or nivolumab plus ipilimumab.

Clones were sequenced by immunoSEQ multiplex PCR, and TCRdb holds only the in-frame ones, with some missing. The sample yields about 10,000 clones, less than 90% seen once. The CDR3 is 14 amino acids. The J segment lost 4 bases and the V segment lost 0 bases, leaving 1 base of the junction unmatched. CDR1 and CDR2 (germline): SGHAT, FQNNGV. As to time point: week 3, after first cycle of checkpoint inhibitor. The specimen was blood, collected from a patient treated with checkpoint blockade. The rearrangement joins TRBV11-2 to TRBJ2-5, with 8 bases matching TRBD2. The sequence was obtained from a human donor with melanoma. Here the CDR3 DNA reads TGTGCCAGCAGCTTAGAGGCGGGGGGAGAGACCCAGTACTTC. Amino acid sequence: CASSLEAGGETQYF. Looking up the rest from reference TRBV11-2 and TRBJ2-5 gives the full variable domain: EAGVAQSPRYKIIEKRQSVAFWCNPISGHATLYWYQQILGQGPKLLIQFQNNGVVDDSQLPKDRFSAERLKGVDSTLKIQPAKLEDSAVYLCASSLEAGGETQYFGPGTRLLVL.